This entry features one TCR beta chain sequence. The entry originates in a study of cytomegalovirus exposure and HLA in healthy donors. Clones were sequenced by immunoSEQ multiplex PCR, and TCRdb holds only the in-frame ones, with some missing. The sample lists 200,000 or so clones, 65% to 90% occurring once. Donors were drawn from the approximately 120-subject validation cohort, separate from the approximately 700-subject first cohort. Germline V gene sequence: CDR1 MNHNS, CDR2 SASEGT. After removal of 5 bases from V and 7 bases from J, the junction contained 8 bases not matched to a gene. The CDR3 extends over 13 amino acids.

The rearrangement joins TRBV6-1 to TRBJ2-7, with 7 bases identical to TRBD1. The sample was PBMCs. The source is a woman aged 25 to 39 in good health and CMV-seropositive. CDR3 amino acids: CASSPQGIGEQYF. CDR3 nucleotides: TGTGCCAGCAGTCCACAGGGGATCGGGGAGCAGTACTTC.